Listed below are T cell receptor beta chains from one sample, sequenced in a study of cytomegalovirus exposure and HLA in healthy donors. Profiled with immunoSEQ multiplex PCR; TCRdb holds only in-frame clones, not every one. The table has about 90,000 clones, around four fifths seen once. The source material was PBMCs. The receptor source for this set is a boy aged 10-17 years in good health and CMV-seronegative. Each CDR3 is given with its conserved first and last residue. D genes are given only for firm matches. Not all rows give a size; the values are once, few, many and, for expanded clones, a class.

size	D	length	V	J	CDR3	DNA
-	-	14	TRBV7-9	TRBJ2-7	CASSFPAGNYEQYF	TGTGCCAGCAGCTTCCCTGCAGGGAACTACGAGCAGTACTTC
-	-	14	TRBV18	TRBJ1-5	CASSLNRVNQPQHF	TGTGCCAGCTCACTTAACAGGGTAAATCAGCCCCAGCATTTT
-	-	12	TRBV19	TRBJ2-3	CASSMGLDTQYF	TGTGCCAGTAGTATGGGCTTAGATACGCAGTATTTT
-	-	16	TRBV7-9	TRBJ1-6	CASSATQSSYNSPLHF	TGTGCCAGCAGCGCTACCCAAAGCTCCTATAATTCACCCCTCCACTTT
-	-	15	TRBV29-1	TRBJ1-1	CSVEVGVGGGPEAFF	TGCAGCGTTGAAGTAGGGGTGGGGGGAGGCCCTGAAGCTTTCTTT
-	TRBD1	12	TRBV9	TRBJ2-1	CASSARGQGQFF	TGTGCCAGCAGCGCCAGGGGGCAGGGGCAGTTCTTC
-	TRBD1	14	TRBV9	TRBJ1-2	CASSVVQGINGYTF	TGTGCCAGCAGCGTAGTACAGGGGATTAATGGCTACACCTTC
-	-	14	TRBV6-5	TRBJ1-5	CASSPLAGSQPQHF	TGTGCCAGCAGTCCCTTGGCGGGGAGTCAGCCCCAGCATTTT
-	-	15	TRBV4-1	TRBJ2-3	CASSQVGPDSHTQYF	TGCGCCAGCAGCCAAGTAGGCCCGGACTCACATACGCAGTATTTT
-	-	11	TRBV29-1	TRBJ2-6	CSVYGANVLTF	TGCAGCGTCTATGGGGCCAACGTCTTGACTTTC
-	-	13	TRBV7-3	TRBJ2-2	CASSPGLTGELFF	TGTGCCAGCAGCCCAGGACTAACCGGGGAGCTGTTTTTT
-	-	15	TRBV27	TRBJ2-1	CASRSLPSSYNEQFF	TGTGCCAGCAGATCCCTACCGAGCTCCTACAATGAGCAGTTCTTC
once	-	13	TRBV6-1	TRBJ1-5	CASSEWAFQPQHF	TGTGCCAGCAGTGAGTGGGCCTTCCAGCCCCAGCATTTT
-	-	18	TRBV4-1	TRBJ1-2	CASSQGRAFGQTGYGYTF	TGCGCCAGCAGCCAAGGAAGGGCCTTTGGACAGACCGGTTATGGCTACACCTTC
-	TRBD1	13	TRBV18	TRBJ1-5	CASTGVRYQPQHF	TGTGCCAGTACAGGGGTCAGGTATCAGCCCCAGCATTTT
-	TRBD2	15	TRBV6-5	TRBJ2-5	CASSPGLAGEETQYF	TGTGCCAGCAGCCCGGGACTAGCGGGAGAGGAGACCCAGTACTTC
-	TRBD1	14	TRBV13	TRBJ2-5	CASSSGTGKETQYF	TGTGCCAGCAGCTCGGGGACAGGCAAAGAGACCCAGTACTTC
-	-	15	TRBV29-1	TRBJ2-2	CSVEGEDRNTGELFF	TGCAGCGTTGAAGGCGAGGACAGGAACACCGGGGAGCTGTTTTTT
-	TRBD1	12	TRBV23-1	TRBJ2-1	CASRLTGHEQFF	TGCGCCAGCAGACTGACAGGGCACGAGCAGTTCTTC
-	-	15	TRBV14	TRBJ1-3	CASSQDGRGGNTIYF	TGTGCCAGCAGCCAAGATGGTAGAGGCGGAAACACCATATATTTT
-	TRBD1	16	TRBV19	TRBJ1-1	CASSIPSDRAGTEAFF	TGTGCCAGTAGTATACCCTCGGACAGGGCGGGCACTGAAGCTTTCTTT
-	-	15	TRBV28	TRBJ1-6	CASSLIGNSGGTLHF	TGTGCCAGCAGTTTGATCGGGAATTCCGGAGGAACCCTCCACTTT
-	-	14	TRBV11-1	TRBJ2-2	CASSLQGSVGELFF	TGTGCCAGCAGCTTACAGGGCAGTGTCGGGGAGCTGTTTTTT
-	-	14	TRBV9	TRBJ2-5	CASSVTPRGETQYF	TGTGCCAGCAGCGTAACCCCTCGGGGAGAGACCCAGTACTTC
-	-	15	TRBV4-1	TRBJ1-1	CASSQVGQGNTEAFF	TGCGCCAGCAGCCAAGTTGGTCAGGGGAACACTGAAGCTTTCTTT
few	-	16	TRBV4-1	TRBJ2-2	CASSQETDPFTGELFF	TGCGCCAGCAGCCAGGAGACAGACCCATTCACCGGGGAGCTGTTTTTT
few	-	14	TRBV29-1	TRBJ2-1	CSVQLRTWRNEQFF	TGCAGCGTTCAGTTAAGAACCTGGAGGAATGAGCAGTTCTTC
-	-	16	TRBV7-8	TRBJ1-5	CASSRRPYRLNQPQHF	TGTGCCAGCAGCAGAAGACCTTACAGACTAAATCAGCCCCAGCATTTT
once	-	13	TRBV9	TRBJ1-2	CASSVALNYGYTF	TGTGCCAGCAGCGTAGCTTTGAACTATGGCTACACCTTC